One and the same sample provided the 7 T cell receptor beta chains below, sequenced in a study of CD8 T cells in Susac syndrome. Random hexamers primed reverse transcription of about 0.45 to 1 ug RNA. TCRdb processed the immunoSEQ multiplex PCR reads anew with MiXCR; each CDR3 protein has one entry. Among 95,000 to 150,000 distinct CDR3 sequences, 90% to 95% were seen once, and the ten largest hold roughly 0.087%. The specimen was CD4+ T cells from PBMCs. These receptors were collected from a human donor in good health.

V gene TRBV2 combines with J gene TRBJ2-7; 11 bases match TRBD2. Per the germline V gene, CDR1 is SNHLY and CDR2 is FYNNEI. V lost 3 bases, J lost 7 bases, and 20 bases stayed unmatched. This CDR3 spans 19 amino acids. This CDR3 reads CASSDVWEGLAGGPPEQYF. In DNA, the CDR3 is TGTGCCAGCAGTGACGTCTGGGAAGGTCTAGCGGGAGGCCCTCCGGAGCAGTACTTC.

This clonotype has just one count. This rearrangement joins TRBV2 to TRBJ1-2, with D perhaps TRBD1 (5 bases). The germline CDR1 and CDR2 sequences are SNHLY and FYNNEI. The V end was cut by 5 bases, the J end by 5 bases, with 12 bases between. The CDR3 is made up of 13 amino acids. DNA of the CDR3: TGTGCCAGCAGTTCAGGGTCTTCTTATGGCTACACCTTC. This sequence encodes CASSSGSSYGYTF.

The CDR3: CASSDRDRYGGTQYF. The CDR3 region has the DNA TGTGCCAGCAGCGACCGGGACAGGTATGGAGGTACGCAGTATTTT. The chain combines TRBV2 with TRBJ2-3; TRBD1 matches at 8 bases. Trimming at V came to 6 bases and at J to 8 bases, leaving 13 bases not matched to a gene. Germline V gene sequence: CDR1 SNHLY, CDR2 FYNNEI. This CDR3 has 15 amino acids.

J is TRBJ1-1 and V is TRBV7-2; no clear D. The CDR3 is 14 residues long. Germline V CDR1 and CDR2: SGHTA, FQGNSA. Trimming removed 0 bases at V and 4 bases at J, with 9 bases between. The CDR3 reads CASSLALGGTEAFF. CDR3 bases: TGTGCCAGCAGCTTAGCTCTGGGCGGCACTGAAGCTTTCTTT.

The chain carries TRBV12-3 or TRBV12-4 and TRBJ2-2, with 7 bases aligning to TRBD1. V trimming: 6 bases; J trimming: 2 bases; junction bases outside the gene matches: 3. CDR3 length equals 14 residues. The CDR3 is CASRTGINTGELFF. CDR3 nucleotide sequence: TGTGCCAGCAGGACAGGGATTAACACCGGGGAGCTGTTTTTT.

The sample holds one count of this clonotype. The rearrangement links TRBV10-2 to TRBJ2-3; perhaps D is TRBD1 or TRBD2 (5 bases each). The germline V gene encodes CDR1 WSHSY and CDR2 SAAADI. V was shortened by 8 bases and J by 3 bases, with 12 bases between the two germline ends. The CDR3 contains 13 residues. CDR3: CASLEGITDTQYF. DNA of the CDR3: TGCGCCAGCCTTGAGGGGATTACAGATACGCAGTATTTT.

The rearrangement uses TRBV3-1 and TRBJ1-2, with D unclear. Per germline, CDR1 LGHDT and CDR2 YNNKEL (reference sequence). The CDR3 extends over 13 amino acids. V lost 7 bases, J lost 8 bases, and 17 bases lay in between. CDR3 sequence: CASNSRDLRGYTF. DNA for the CDR3: TGTGCCAGCAACTCCCGCGACCTCCGGGGCTACACCTTC.